The clone carrying this T cell receptor (beta chain) turned up a few times. The data stem from a study of blood T cell repertoires in COVID-19. Across the study: Samples came from the United States, Italy and Spain, spanning acute and convalescent COVID-19. Sources were T cells, B-cell-depleted T cells, or PBMCs; the material itself was cDNA or gDNA.

Produced via immunoSEQ multiplex PCR; TCRdb's table is partial and in-frame only. The table lists around 140,000 clones, approximately 92% of them singletons. Germline values: CDR1 MNHEY, CDR2 SVGEGT. The CDR3 consists of 15 residues. V dropped 2 bases and J dropped 0; count of bases not matched to a gene: 3. This clonotype was sampled from a young man with COVID-19, enrolled during active disease. Input material: peripheral blood. The chain links TRBV6-2 or TRBV6-3 to TRBJ2-5; TRBD1 agrees at 7 bases. The CDR3 DNA reads TGTGCCAGCAGTTACGCCGGGACAGACCAAGAGACCCAGTACTTC. Encoded protein: CASSYAGTDQETQYF.